Listed below are T cell receptor beta chains from one sample, sequenced in a study of shared clonotypes between healthy human individuals. Sequencing used immunoSEQ multiplex PCR; TCRdb keeps in-frame clones, though not all of them. The sample has about 2 million clones, about 95% seen once. Material: naive CD8+ T cells sorted from blood. These receptor sequences come from a man between 18 and 35 years old in good health. Both conserved end residues are trimmed from each CDR3.

TRBJ2-3,TRBV7-3,ASSLGASGYTDTQY
TRBJ1-1,TRBV27,ASSQGPGTEAF
TRBJ2-7,TRBV2,ASTERTDYEQY
TRBJ2-7,TRBV2,ASYLPGSSYEQY
TRBJ1-2,TRBV28,ASRLASQGGDYGYT
TRBJ2-6,TRBV6-5,ASRPETGANVLT
TRBJ2-7,TRBV5-4,ASSHEGQGSSSYEQY
TRBJ2-7,TRBV27,ASSPRNSDRGSQEQY
TRBJ2-7,TRBV28,ASSASGSYEQY
TRBJ2-3,TRBV5-6,ASSLGGVGDTQY
TRBJ2-6,TRBV11-3,ASSHRLAGAGANVLT
TRBJ1-1,TRBV29-1,SAGEGVTEAF
TRBJ2-7,TRBV9,ASSVEGLSEQY
TRBJ2-3,TRBV4-3,ASSQDIERQGPDTQY
TRBJ2-3,TRBV4-1,ASSQGVDTQY
TRBJ1-2,TRBV28,ASSINNLYGYT
TRBJ1-1,TRBV18,ASSPGTVMNTEAF
TRBJ2-7,TRBV27,ASSSGTTAYEQY
TRBJ1-2,TRBV19,ASSIAPDINYGYT
TRBJ2-7,TRBV27,ASSLTGPLQGAYEQY
TRBJ1-3,TRBV30,AWSETGGNTIY
TRBJ2-7,TRBV6-5,ASSYGQGFSYEQY
TRBJ1-1,TRBV6-5,ASSYSESTEAF
TRBJ2-1,TRBV27,ASSSGPSSGYNEQF
TRBJ1-6,TRBV28,ASRRQANSPLH
TRBJ2-7,TRBV4-1,ASSQDFGNEQY
TRBJ1-4,TRBV19,ASTIGPGVNEKLF
TRBJ2-7,TRBV28,ASSLSAGGYSYEQY
TRBJ2-7,TRBV7-9,ASTYSDEQY
TRBJ2-1,TRBV5-1,ASSLAPQGPSSYNEQF
TRBJ2-3,TRBV4-1,ASSQEATTDTQY
TRBJ1-3,TRBV5-1,ASSADSDSGNTIY
TRBJ1-2,TRBV6-5,ASTSHHSYGYT
TRBJ2-7,TRBV30,AWSAESYEQY
TRBJ2-7,TRBV29-1,SASTGRNYEQY
TRBJ1-1,TRBV5-8,ASSSRQGGLGTEAF
TRBJ2-7,TRBV5-1,ASSPPGDRGTYEQY
TRBJ2-3,TRBV19,ASSRGPDTQY
TRBJ2-1,TRBV11-2,ASSVSSGGAYNEQF
TRBJ2-5,TRBV5-1,ASSLGLGDLGTQY
TRBJ1-3,TRBV6-1,ASSAGTISGNTIY
TRBJ1-4,TRBV11-2,ASSLSPGNEKLF
TRBJ2-7,TRBV7-6,ASTPGPSDEQY
TRBJ2-3,TRBV28,ASSPGLAGTTDTQY
TRBJ2-5,TRBV4-1,ASSQEKNLQETQY
TRBJ2-3,TRBV9,ASSVATGGTQY
TRBJ2-5,TRBV25-1,ASRKDRGFGETQY
TRBJ2-7,TRBV18,ASSPGGGSYEQY
TRBJ2-1,TRBV13,ASSLLAFNEQF
TRBJ1-2,TRBV13,ASSTGQGPSDYGYT
TRBJ1-2,TRBV27,ASSLTGGYGYT
TRBJ1-5,TRBV4-1,ASSQVEDRSNQPQH